The 4 T cell receptor beta chains below were found in one sample sequenced in a study of naive and memory T cell subsets. Alpha and beta constant region primers primed reverse transcription for blood and skin samples. One entry per CDR3 protein results from TCRdb running MiXCR on the UMI-ligation and nested PCR reads. Altogether some 20,000 distinct CDR3 sequences are present, about a tenth being singletons, with the ten largest covering almost 7%. Treatment noted: skin biopsy from PPD injection site in Mantoux-positive individual. Cells were not sorted; total RNA input targeted roughly 1 to 1000 ng. Sequenced here: skin, sampled from a tuberculin skin test site. These receptors were obtained from an adult in good health.

This clonotype was counted ten times or more. CDR3 nucleotides: TGTGCCAGCAGTTTAAGGTTGGGACAGACCCTCTCTGGGGCCAACGTCCTGACTTTC. It specifies CASSLRLGQTLSGANVLTF. The chain joins TRBV12-3 or TRBV12-4 to TRBJ2-6; 7 bases are a match to TRBD1. This CDR3 contains 19 residues. The V gene end was trimmed by 2 bases and the J gene end by 0 bases; junction bases not matched to a gene: 10.

This clonotype counts as medium-sized. This chain links TRBV29-1 with TRBJ2-1, with D perhaps TRBD1 (6 bases). V was shortened by 4 bases and J by 12 bases, with 22 bases between the two germline ends. Germline V gives CDR1 SQVTM, CDR2 ANQGSEA. The CDR3 is 14 residues long. In DNA, the CDR3 is TGCAGCGTTGCCATAAACGCCATATTAGGGGGGCAGTTCTTC. It translates to CSVAINAILGGQFF.

Remarks on this clonotype: A junction boundary mismatches the germline segment, possibly from a read error. This chain connects TRBV19 to TRBJ1-2; D perhaps matches TRBD1 (5 bases). This CDR3 has 14 amino acids. The V gene's germline CDR1 is LNHDA and CDR2 SQIVND (reference sequence). CDR3 protein: CASTTSTRGYGYTF. In DNA, the CDR3 is TGTGCGAGTACCACGTCCACGAGGGGTTATGGCTACACCTTC.

This clonotype was counted between two and nine times. This chain links TRBV27 with TRBJ2-3, with D uncertain. The germline gives CDR1 MNHEY, CDR2 SMNVEV (reference sequence). Deletions cut 3 bases from V and 5 bases from J, with 9 bases between. The CDR3 extends over 13 amino acids. This CDR3 reads CASSFWEGDTQYF. The CDR3 DNA sequence: TGTGCCAGCAGTTTTTGGGAAGGAGATACGCAGTATTTT.